Listed here is a single T cell receptor (beta chain). The target antigen is unknown. The sample comes from a study of cytomegalovirus exposure and HLA in healthy donors. Overall study results and limits: For most subjects, TCR beta sequences were reported to predict HLA-A and HLA-B alleles with accuracy. Evidence from a later analysis indicated that most CMV-associated TCR beta chains looked HLA-restricted.

Trimming pared 1 base from V and 1 base from J, leaving 12 bases between. In germline, CDR1 is SEHNR, CDR2 FQNEAQ (reference sequence). The CDR3 consists of 16 residues. The PCR used 60 Vbeta and 13 Jbeta primers. Profiling relied on immunoSEQ multiplex PCR, and the TCRdb table lists in-frame clones only, not all of them. The data contain about 150,000 clones, more than 60% of them singletons. J is TRBJ2-3 and V is TRBV7-9; D is possibly TRBD2 (6 bases). Sequences were obtained from PBMCs. This receptor was identified in a woman aged 35 to 49 in good health and CMV-seronegative. The CDR3 sequence: CASSLGGGTRTDTQYF. The CDR3 DNA reads TGTGCCAGCAGCTTAGGAGGCGGGACCCGCACAGATACGCAGTATTTT.